The clone carrying this T cell receptor (beta chain) was seen a handful of times. The antigen remains unidentified. This sample was taken from a study of T cells in tumors after PD-1 blockade. General observations from the study: Around 37% of tumor TCR clonotypes were also found in blood.

The data were produced by immunoSEQ multiplex PCR, yet TCRdb's version contains in-frame clones alone and is incomplete. The sample contains about 63,000 clones, under 80% of which appear only once. The V end was cut by 1 base, the J end by 7 bases, with 14 bases between. Germline loops: CDR1 SGHDT, CDR2 YYEEEE. This CDR3 region has 14 residues. The chain couples TRBV5-6 to TRBJ2-5; D gene unclear. This receptor was identified in a human donor with basal cell carcinoma. The starting material was PBMCs, obtained after anti-PD-1 treatment. The CDR3: CASSLYRREGTQYF. CDR3 nucleotides: TGTGCCAGCAGCTTGTATCGACGCGAAGGGACCCAGTACTTC.